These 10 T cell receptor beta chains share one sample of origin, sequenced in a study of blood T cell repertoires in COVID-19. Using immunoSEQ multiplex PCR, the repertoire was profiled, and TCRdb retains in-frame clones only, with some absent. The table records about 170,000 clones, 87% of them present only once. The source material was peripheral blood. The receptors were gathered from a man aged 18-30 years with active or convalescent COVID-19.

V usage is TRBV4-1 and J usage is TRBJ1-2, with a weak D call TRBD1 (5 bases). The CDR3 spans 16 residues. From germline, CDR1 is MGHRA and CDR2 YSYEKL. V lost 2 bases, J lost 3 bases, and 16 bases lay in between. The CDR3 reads CASSQLPGGWDYGYTF. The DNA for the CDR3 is TGCGCCAGCAGCCAACTCCCGGGGGGGTGGGACTATGGCTACACCTTC.

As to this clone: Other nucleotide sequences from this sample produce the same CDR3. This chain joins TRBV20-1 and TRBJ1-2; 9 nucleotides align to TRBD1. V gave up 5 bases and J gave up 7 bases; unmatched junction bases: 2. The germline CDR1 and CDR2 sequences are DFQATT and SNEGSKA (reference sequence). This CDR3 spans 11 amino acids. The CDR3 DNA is TGCAGTGCTTGGACAGGGGTTGGCTACACCTTC. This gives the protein CSAWTGVGYTF.

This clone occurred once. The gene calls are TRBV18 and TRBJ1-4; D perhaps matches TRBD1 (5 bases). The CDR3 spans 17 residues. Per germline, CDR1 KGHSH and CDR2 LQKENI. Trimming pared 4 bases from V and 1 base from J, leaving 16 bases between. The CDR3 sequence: CASSQGQPAGTNEKLFF. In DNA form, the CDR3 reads TGTGCCAGCTCACAGGGGCAGCCGGCAGGAACTAATGAAAAACTGTTTTTT.

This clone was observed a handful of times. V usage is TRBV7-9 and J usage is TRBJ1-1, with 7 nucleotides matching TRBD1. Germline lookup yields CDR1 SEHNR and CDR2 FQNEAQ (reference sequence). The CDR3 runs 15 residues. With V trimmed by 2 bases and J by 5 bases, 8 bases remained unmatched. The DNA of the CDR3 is TGTGCCAGCAGCTTACGACAGGGAGGCTATACTGAAGCTTTCTTT. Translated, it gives CASSLRQGGYTEAFF.

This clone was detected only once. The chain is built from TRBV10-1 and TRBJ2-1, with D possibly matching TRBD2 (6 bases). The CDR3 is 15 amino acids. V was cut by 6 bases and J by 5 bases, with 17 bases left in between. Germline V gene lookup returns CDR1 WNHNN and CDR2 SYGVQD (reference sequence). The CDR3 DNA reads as TGCGCCAGCAGCGTGGGGGACTTTCAAAACAATGAGCAGTTCTTC. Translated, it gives CASSVGDFQNNEQFF.

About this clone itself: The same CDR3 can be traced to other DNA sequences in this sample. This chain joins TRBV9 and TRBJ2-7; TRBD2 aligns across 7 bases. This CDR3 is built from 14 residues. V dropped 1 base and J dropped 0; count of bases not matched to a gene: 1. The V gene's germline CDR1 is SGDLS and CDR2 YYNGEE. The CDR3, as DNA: TGTGCCAGCAGCGTAACGGGAGGCTCCTACGAGCAGTACTTC. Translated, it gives CASSVTGGSYEQYF. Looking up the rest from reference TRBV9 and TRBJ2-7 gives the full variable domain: DSGVTQTPKHLITATGQRVTLRCSPRSGDLSVYWYQQSLDQGLQFLIQYYNGEERAKGNILERFSAQQFPDLHSELNLSSLELGDSALYFCASSVTGGSYEQYFGPGTRLTVT.

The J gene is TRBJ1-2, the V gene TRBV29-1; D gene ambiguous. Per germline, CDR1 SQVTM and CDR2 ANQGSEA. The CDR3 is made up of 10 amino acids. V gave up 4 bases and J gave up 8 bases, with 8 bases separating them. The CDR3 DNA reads TGCAGCGTTGCGGGGTTGGGCTACACCTTC. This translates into CSVAGLGYTF.

The CDR3 nucleotides read TGTGCCAGCAGCTTGGCGCGGGCTGGAACTGAAGCTTTCTTT. This gives the protein CASSLARAGTEAFF. The chain is built from TRBV7-2 and TRBJ1-1, with unresolved D. The germline gives CDR1 SGHTA, CDR2 FQGNSA. This CDR3 region has 14 residues. V lost 3 bases, J lost 5 bases, and 13 bases lay in between.

CDR3 DNA: TGTGCCAGCAGCACTGGGCTAGAGACCCAGTACTTC. Translated: CASSTGLETQYF. The V and J genes are TRBV9 and TRBJ2-5; D is uncertain. The V gene lost 4 bases and the J gene lost 4 bases, with 8 bases spanning the gap. This CDR3 is built from 12 residues. CDR1 and CDR2 (germline): SGDLS, YYNGEE.

The CDR3 coding sequence is TGTGCCATCAGTCATGACAAATACTCTGGGGCCAACGTCCTGACTTTC. Encoded protein: CAISHDKYSGANVLTF. The V gene is TRBV10-3, the J gene TRBJ2-6; D ambiguous. V was pared by 5 bases and J by 0 bases, with 11 bases between. Looked up from germline, CDR1 is ENHRY and CDR2 is SYGVKD. This CDR3 comprises 16 residues.